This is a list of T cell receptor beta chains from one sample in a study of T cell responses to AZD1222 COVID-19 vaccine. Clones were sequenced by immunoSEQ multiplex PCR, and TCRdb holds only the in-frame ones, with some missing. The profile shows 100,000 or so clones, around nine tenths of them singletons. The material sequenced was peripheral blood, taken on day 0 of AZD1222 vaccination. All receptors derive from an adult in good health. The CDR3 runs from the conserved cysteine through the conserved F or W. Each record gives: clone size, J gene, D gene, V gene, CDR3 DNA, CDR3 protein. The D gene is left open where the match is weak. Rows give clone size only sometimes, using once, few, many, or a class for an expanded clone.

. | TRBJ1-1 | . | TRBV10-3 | TGTGCCATCAGTGAGCTAGGCGGGAACACTGAAGCTTTCTTT | CAISELGGNTEAFF
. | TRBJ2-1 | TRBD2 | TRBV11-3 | TGTGCCAGCAGCGACCCACTAGCGGGGGACGCCTACAATGAGCAGTTCTTC | CASSDPLAGDAYNEQFF
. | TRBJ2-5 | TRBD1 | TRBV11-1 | TGTGCCAGCAGCCCCCGAGACAGGGGACAAGAGACCCAGTACTTC | CASSPRDRGQETQYF
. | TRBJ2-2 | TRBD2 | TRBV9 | TGTGCCAGCAGCGGCGGGAGGGATGACGGGGAGCTGTTTTTT | CASSGGRDDGELFF
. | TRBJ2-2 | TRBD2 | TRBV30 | TGTGCCTGGAGTGTAGAAGCGGGAGGTCCCGGGGAGCTGTTTTTT | CAWSVEAGGPGELFF
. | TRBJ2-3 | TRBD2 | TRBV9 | TGTGCCAGCAGCGCCCTTGGGACTAGCGGAAGCACAGATACGCAGTATTTT | CASSALGTSGSTDTQYF
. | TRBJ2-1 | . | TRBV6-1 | TGTGCCAGCAGCCCGAGGACTGATAATGAGCAGTTCTTC | CASSPRTDNEQFF
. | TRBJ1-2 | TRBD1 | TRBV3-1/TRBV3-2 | TGTGCCAGCAGCCCCCGGACAGGGGGACTCTATGGCTACACCTTC | CASSPRTGGLYGYTF
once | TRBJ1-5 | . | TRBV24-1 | TGTGCCACCAGTGATTTAGAAGGGGCCCCCCAGCATTTT | CATSDLEGAPQHF
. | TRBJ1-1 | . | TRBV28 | TGTGCCAGCAGTTTACTACTAGACACTGAAGCTTTCTTT | CASSLLLDTEAFF
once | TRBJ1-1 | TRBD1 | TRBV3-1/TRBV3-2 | TGTGCCAGCAGAACCAGGGGGGACACTGAAGCTTTCTTT | CASRTRGDTEAFF
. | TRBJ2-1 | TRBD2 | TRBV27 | TGTGCCAGCAGTTTACCTATAGGACTAGCGGGGCAAAATGAGCAGTTCTTC | CASSLPIGLAGQNEQFF
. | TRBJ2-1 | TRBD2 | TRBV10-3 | TGTGCCATCAGTGAAGGCGGGAGCTCCTACAATGAGCAGTTCTTC | CAISEGGSSYNEQFF
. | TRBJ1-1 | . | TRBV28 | TGTGCCAGCAGTTTATTGGGGCGGATGAACACTGAAGCTTTCTTT | CASSLLGRMNTEAFF
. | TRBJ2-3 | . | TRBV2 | TGTGCCAGCAGTGGGCTGCTTTTGGATACGCAGTATTTT | CASSGLLLDTQYF
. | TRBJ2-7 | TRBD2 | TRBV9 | TGTGCCAGCAGCCCCACTAGCGGCAGTTTCTACGAGCAGTACTTC | CASSPTSGSFYEQYF
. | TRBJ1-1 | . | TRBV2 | TGTGCCAGCAGTTGGGACAAAAGAAACACTGAAGCTTTCTTT | CASSWDKRNTEAFF
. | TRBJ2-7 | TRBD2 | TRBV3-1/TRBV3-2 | TGTGCCAGCAGCCAAACTAGCGGGAGTTACGAGCAGTACTTC | CASSQTSGSYEQYF
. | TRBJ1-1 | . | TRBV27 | TGTGCCAGCAGTTTTTATTCAGAGCGGACTGAAGCTTTCTTT | CASSFYSERTEAFF
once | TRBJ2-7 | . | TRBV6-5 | TGTGCCAGCAGTTACTCGGAGCGGGCCTCCTACGAGCAGTACTTC | CASSYSERASYEQYF
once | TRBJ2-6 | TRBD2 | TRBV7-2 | TGTGCCAGCAGCTCAGCACTAGCGGGGCCGGGTGGGGCCAACGTCCTGACTTTC | CASSSALAGPGGANVLTF
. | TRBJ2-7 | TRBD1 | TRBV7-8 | TGTGCCAGCAGCCCATATACCGGGACAGGGAGCCACGAGCAGTACTTC | CASSPYTGTGSHEQYF
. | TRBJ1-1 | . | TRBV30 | TGTGCCTGGAGTAAACTTACTAACACTGAAGCTTTCTTT | CAWSKLTNTEAFF
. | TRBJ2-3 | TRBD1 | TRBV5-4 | TGTGCCAGCAGCCCACGACAGGGCGGCACAGATACGCAGTATTTT | CASSPRQGGTDTQYF
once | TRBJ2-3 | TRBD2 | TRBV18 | TGTGCCAGCTCACCACAGCGACTAGCGGTGACAGATACGCAGTATTTT | CASSPQRLAVTDTQYF
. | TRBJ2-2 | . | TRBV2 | TGTGCCAGCAGTTTGGGGGCAGGGACCGGGGAGCTGTTTTTT | CASSLGAGTGELFF
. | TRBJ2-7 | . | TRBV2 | TGTGCCAGCAGAACCCAGGCCTACGAGCAGTACTTC | CASRTQAYEQYF
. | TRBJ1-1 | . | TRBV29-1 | TGCAGCGTTATAAGGGGGGGGGCGCCCACTGAAGCTTTCTTT | CSVIRGGAPTEAFF
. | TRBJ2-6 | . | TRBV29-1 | TGCAGCGTTGAAGAACGGGGAACTGGGGCCAACGTCCTGACTTTC | CSVEERGTGANVLTF
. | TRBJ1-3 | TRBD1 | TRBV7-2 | TGTGCCAGCAGGCAGGGGGCAGGTGGAAACACCATATATTTT | CASRQGAGGNTIYF
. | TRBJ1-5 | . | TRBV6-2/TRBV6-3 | TGTGCCAGCAGTTACTCGAGCCCATGGAATCAGCCCCAGCATTTT | CASSYSSPWNQPQHF
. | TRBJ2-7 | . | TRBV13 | TGTGCCAGCAGCCGGCCTACGGTCTCCTACGAGCAGTACTTC | CASSRPTVSYEQYF
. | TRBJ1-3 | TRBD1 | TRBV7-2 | TGTGCCAGCAGCCCGGGACAGGGGAGAAACACCATATATTTT | CASSPGQGRNTIYF
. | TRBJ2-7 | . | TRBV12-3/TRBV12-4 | TGTGCCAGCAGTTGGGCCTACGAGCAGTACTTC | CASSWAYEQYF
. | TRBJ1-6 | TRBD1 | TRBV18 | TGTGCCAGCTCAACAAACAGGGGAGAGGGTTCACCCCTCCACTTT | CASSTNRGEGSPLHF
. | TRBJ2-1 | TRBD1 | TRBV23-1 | TGCGCCAGCACTCCAAGACAGGGGGCCTACAATGAGCAGTTCTTC | CASTPRQGAYNEQFF
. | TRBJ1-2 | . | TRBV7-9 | TGTGCCAGCAGCCCCGCGCGGGGGGGGGAGCTAAACTATGGCTACACCTTC | CASSPARGGELNYGYTF
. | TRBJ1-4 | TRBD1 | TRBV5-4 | TGTGCCAGCAGCCCGACCGGGACAGGAGGTGAAAAACTGTTTTTT | CASSPTGTGGEKLFF
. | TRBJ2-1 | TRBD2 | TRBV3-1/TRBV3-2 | TGTGCCAGCAGCCAAGCGGCGGCTAGCGGATACAATGAGCAGTTCTTC | CASSQAAASGYNEQFF
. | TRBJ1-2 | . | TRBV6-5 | TGTGCCAGCAGTTACTCGGATAGGGTGGACTATGGCTACACCTTC | CASSYSDRVDYGYTF